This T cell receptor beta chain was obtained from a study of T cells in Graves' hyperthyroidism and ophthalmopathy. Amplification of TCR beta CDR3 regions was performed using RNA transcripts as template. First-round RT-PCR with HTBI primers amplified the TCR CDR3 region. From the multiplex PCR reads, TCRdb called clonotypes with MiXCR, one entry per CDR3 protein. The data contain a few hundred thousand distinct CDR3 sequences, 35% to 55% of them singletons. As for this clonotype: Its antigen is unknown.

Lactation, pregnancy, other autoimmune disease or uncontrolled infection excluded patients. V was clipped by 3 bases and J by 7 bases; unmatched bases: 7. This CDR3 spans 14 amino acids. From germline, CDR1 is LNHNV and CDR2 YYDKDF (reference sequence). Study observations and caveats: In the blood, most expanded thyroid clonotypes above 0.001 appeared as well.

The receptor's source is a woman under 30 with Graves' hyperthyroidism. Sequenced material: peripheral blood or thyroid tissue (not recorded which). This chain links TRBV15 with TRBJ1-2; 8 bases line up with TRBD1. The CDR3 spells CATSSYGQGSGYTF. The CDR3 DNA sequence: TGTGCCACCAGCAGTTACGGACAGGGCAGTGGCTACACCTTC.